This passage covers 18 T cell receptor beta chains from one sample sequenced in a study of cytomegalovirus exposure and HLA in healthy donors. Assay: immunoSEQ multiplex PCR; the TCRdb copy retains only in-frame clones and omits some. The table has roughly 110,000 clones, about 88% seen once. The source material was PBMCs. The receptors originated from a young woman in good health and CMV-seropositive.

The rearrangement joins TRBV28 to TRBJ2-7; D call uncertain. CDR1 and CDR2 from the germline V gene are MDHEN and SYDVKM. The CDR3 contains 14 residues. Trimming took 1 base from V and 3 from J, leaving 10 bases between them. The CDR3 reads CASSLLAHYYEQYV. The CDR3 nucleotides read TGTGCCAGCAGTTTATTGGCACATTACTACGAGCAGTACGTC.

The chain is built from TRBV6-6 and TRBJ1-6; TRBD1 might be the D (6 bases). From germline, CDR1 is MNHNY and CDR2 SVGAGI (reference sequence). The CDR3 extends over 13 amino acids. V shed 7 bases and J shed 9 bases, with 13 bases lying between them. CDR3 coding DNA: TGTGCCAGCAACCCGGGACATTCTTCACCCCTCCACTTT. This codes for CASNPGHSSPLHF.

This clone was counted a single time. The chain couples TRBV10-3 to TRBJ1-6, with TRBD1 matching 9 bases. The CDR3 has 14 residues. V shed 6 bases, J shed 8 bases, and the junction held 5 bases outside the gene matches. Germline V CDR1 and CDR2: ENHRY, SYGVKD. CDR3 in DNA: TGTGCCATCAGAAAGACAGGGGGAGATTCACCCCTCCACTTT. Translating gives CAIRKTGGDSPLHF.

The rearrangement joins TRBV9 to TRBJ2-1; D gene unclear. The CDR3 is 12 residues long. V was shortened by 0 bases and J by 7 bases, with 5 bases between the two germline ends. Looked up from germline, CDR1 is SGDLS and CDR2 is YYNGEE. The CDR3 protein is CASSVGTNEQFF. The CDR3 nucleotides are TGTGCCAGCAGCGTAGGTACAAATGAGCAGTTCTTC.

The chain couples TRBV5-6 to TRBJ2-5; 7 positions match TRBD1. Germline V lookup: CDR1 SGHDT, CDR2 YYEEEE. The CDR3 sequence is 16 residues long. The trim removed 1 base at V and 1 base at J, leaving 7 bases unmatched. This chain's CDR3 is CASSLKSGGFQETQYF. The CDR3 DNA follows: TGTGCCAGCAGCTTGAAATCAGGGGGTTTCCAAGAGACCCAGTACTTC.

The chain uses TRBV2 and TRBJ2-7; D is perhaps TRBD1 (6 bases). This CDR3 spans 14 amino acids. V was shortened by 3 bases and J by 2 bases, with 11 bases between the two germline ends. From germline, CDR1 is SNHLY and CDR2 FYNNEI. The CDR3 is CASSDWGRPYEQYF. The CDR3 nucleotides are TGTGCCAGCAGTGATTGGGGGCGCCCCTACGAGCAGTACTTC.

The rearrangement uses TRBV4-3 and TRBJ2-1; 7 bases agree with TRBD2. CDR3 size: 16 residues. Per the germline V gene, CDR1 is LGHNA and CDR2 is YSLEER. The V gene end was trimmed by 0 bases and the J gene end by 1 base; junction bases not matched to a gene: 3. CDR3 protein: CASSQEGGGSYNEQFF. CDR3 nucleotide sequence: TGCGCCAGCAGCCAAGAGGGCGGGGGATCCTACAATGAGCAGTTCTTC.

The chain has TRBV15 and TRBJ2-3; the match to TRBD2 covers 12 bases. Germline lookup yields CDR1 LNHNV and CDR2 YYDKDF (reference sequence). The trim removed 0 bases at V and 5 bases at J, leaving 9 bases unmatched. The CDR3 totals 18 residues. CDR3 bases: TGTGCCACCAGCAGAGATTTAAGTGCTAGCGGGGGGGGAGATACGCAGTATTTT. Protein sequence: CATSRDLSASGGGDTQYF.

This rearrangement joins TRBV9 to TRBJ1-2, with 8 bases identical to TRBD1. The CDR3 runs 14 residues. The V gene's germline CDR1 is SGDLS and CDR2 YYNGEE. The V and J ends lost 4 bases and 2 bases, in that order; junction bases with no gene match: 4. Here the CDR3 DNA reads TGTGCCAGCAGCCCCGGGACAGGCAACTATGGCTACACCTTC. Translated: CASSPGTGNYGYTF.

The chain carries TRBV28 and TRBJ1-4; D is perhaps TRBD1 (5 bases). This CDR3 has 15 residues. The V end lost 2 bases, the J end lost 7 bases, and 14 bases lay between the germline ends. The V gene's germline CDR1 is MDHEN and CDR2 SYDVKM. The CDR3 DNA reads as TGTGCCAGCAGTTTAAGAAACGGCGGGGCTGAAAAACTGTTTTTT. Its protein is CASSLRNGGAEKLFF.

The gene calls are TRBV7-9 and TRBJ2-2; unclear D gene. The CDR3 has 16 residues. CDR1 is SEHNR and CDR2 is FQNEAQ in the germline V gene (reference sequence). V dropped 1 base and J dropped 0 bases, with 9 bases sitting between them. The CDR3 here is CASSLGGRTNTGELFF. CDR3 DNA sequence: TGTGCCAGCAGCTTAGGTGGCAGGACGAACACCGGGGAGCTGTTTTTT.

The rearrangement uses TRBV19 and TRBJ2-7; TRBD1 might be the D (9 bases). The germline V gene encodes CDR1 LNHDA and CDR2 SQIVND (reference sequence). There are 17 residues in the CDR3. Deletions cut 9 bases from V and 2 bases from J, with 26 bases between. This chain's CDR3 is CASSDRGLAGAPYEQYF. The CDR3 nucleotides are TGTGCCAGCTCGGACAGGGGCCTAGCGGGTGCACCCTACGAGCAGTACTTC.

This chain connects TRBV5-4 to TRBJ2-2, with TRBD2 matching 15 bases. The CDR3 has 16 amino acids. V lost 4 bases, J lost 5 bases, and 3 bases stayed unmatched. Germline lookup yields CDR1 SGHNT and CDR2 YYREEE (reference sequence). CDR3 loop: CASSPGTSGGTGELFF. The CDR3 DNA sequence: TGTGCCAGCAGCCCCGGGACTAGCGGGGGGACCGGGGAGCTGTTTTTT.

The chain is built from TRBV6-1 and TRBJ1-1, with 8 bases lining up with TRBD1. The CDR3 length is 13 residues. With V trimmed by 6 bases and J by 6 bases, 6 bases remained unmatched. CDR1 and CDR2 (germline): MNHNS, SASEGT. The CDR3 reads CASRPTGVPEAFF. The CDR3 nucleotides are TGTGCCAGCAGACCGACAGGGGTCCCTGAAGCTTTCTTT.

This chain joins TRBV18 and TRBJ1-2; TRBD1 agrees at 9 bases. Germline CDR1 KGHSH, CDR2 LQKENI. Trimming removed 3 bases from V and 8 bases from J; junction bases left unmatched: 1. The CDR3 is made up of 12 amino acids. The CDR3, as DNA: TGTGCCAGCTCACCCGACAGGGGGGGCTACACCTTC. Translated, it gives CASSPDRGGYTF.

The V gene is TRBV14, the J gene TRBJ2-7; D call uncertain. This CDR3 spans 13 amino acids. V was trimmed by 4 bases and J by 2 bases, leaving 9 bases between them. Per the germline V gene, CDR1 is SGHDN and CDR2 is FVKESK. CDR3 loop: CASSPIPTYEQYF. CDR3 in DNA: TGTGCCAGCAGCCCTATACCCACCTACGAGCAGTACTTC.

The chain combines TRBV10-3 with TRBJ2-1, with D perhaps matching TRBD2 (6 bases). Germline V lookup: CDR1 ENHRY, CDR2 SYGVKD. This CDR3 has 11 amino acids. The V gene lost 8 bases and the J gene lost 5 bases, with 7 bases spanning the gap. The CDR3 reads CAIGTHNEQFF. The CDR3 nucleotides are TGTGCCATCGGGACTCACAATGAGCAGTTCTTC.

The chain recombines TRBV7-9 with TRBJ2-3; D possibly corresponds to TRBD1 (6 bases). Trimming stripped 3 bases from V and 2 bases from J, with 9 bases between. Germline assignment: CDR1 SEHNR and CDR2 FQNEAQ (reference sequence). The CDR3 runs 14 residues. CDR3 DNA sequence: TGTGCCAGCAGCTTGGACAGACTCACAGATACGCAGTATTTT. The encoded protein is CASSLDRLTDTQYF.